This TCR beta chain was profiled in a study of Ad26.COV2.S vaccination and SARS-CoV-2 variants. Study details: Vaccine-arm donor from the placebo-controlled COV1001 Ad26.COV2.S trial.

Profiled with immunoSEQ multiplex PCR; TCRdb holds only in-frame clones, not every one. The profile shows approximately 340,000 clones, roughly 85% of them singletons. Germline V gene sequence: CDR1 SGHTA, CDR2 FQGNSA. This CDR3 is built from 14 residues. V was cut by 2 bases and J by 7 bases, with 12 bases left in between. Treatment: around 19 received Ad26.COV2.S at low or high dose, single or two shots; roughly five received placebo; per-sample allocation not given. At day 63 after the first vaccine or placebo injection, samples were drawn. An 18-55-year-old adult in Boston served as donor. Expressing Wuhan-strain SARS-CoV-2 spike, an Ad26 vector served as the vaccine.

The chain employs TRBV7-2 and TRBJ2-1; D is possibly TRBD2 (5 bases). The source of this sequence is a person between 18 and 59 years old who received the Ad26.COV2.S COVID-19 vaccine or a placebo. The sample consisted of peripheral blood, taken in a trial of Ad26.COV2.S vaccine versus placebo. Written as DNA, the CDR3 is TGTGCCAGCAGCTTAAATTTCGGGATGAATGAGCAGTTCTTC. It is translated as CASSLNFGMNEQFF.